This T cell receptor (beta chain) was found in a study of Ad26.COV2.S vaccination and SARS-CoV-2 variants. On the study more broadly: The study gave Ad26.COV2.S intramuscularly, once or twice 56 days apart.

CDR3 length: 15 residues. J lost 6 bases, V lost 3 bases, and 11 bases had no gene match. The germline V gene has CDR1 DFQATT and CDR2 SNEGSKA (reference sequence). Sequencing used immunoSEQ multiplex PCR; TCRdb keeps in-frame clones, though not all of them. The table has fewer than 900,000 clones, around 92% seen once. Regarding treatment: over 15 received Ad26.COV2.S at low or high dose, single or two shots; about 5 received placebo; per-sample allocation not given. Collection of samples fell on day 63 after the first vaccine or placebo injection. In Boston, an adult donor aged 18-55 years took part. Vaccination used an Ad26 vector expressing Wuhan-strain SARS-CoV-2 spike.

V usage is TRBV20-1 and J usage is TRBJ2-1; 7 bases fit TRBD2. The sample was peripheral blood, taken in a trial of Ad26.COV2.S vaccine versus placebo. This clonotype originated in a person aged 18-60 years who received the Ad26.COV2.S COVID-19 vaccine or a placebo. CDR3 in DNA: TGCAGTGCTAGTAATCCTGGACTAGACCCCAATGAGCAGTTCTTC. Translating it yields CSASNPGLDPNEQFF.